Listed below are T cell receptor beta chains from one sample, sequenced in a study of regulatory T cells in long-lasting Graves disease. TCRdb re-called the multiplex PCR reads with MiXCR, one entry per CDR3 protein. The data show about 320,000 distinct CDR3 sequences, over 15% seen once. The material was peripheral blood mononuclear cells (PBMCs), obtained at new diagnosis, from a patient treated with antithyroid drugs. Receptor source: a female donor with Graves disease. The conserved cysteine and the conserved F or W are not part of the CDR3 here.

TRBV7-2,ASSLGTGSHNEQF
TRBV5-4,ASSLIERNNEQF
TRBV2,ASRGLRDPGDTQY
TRBV11-3,ASSPPIAGSTGELF
TRBV10-3,AIREGQNGELF
TRBV28,ASSIGGGEKLF
TRBV11-1,ASSPNPPDARTGTDYQSYEQY
TRBV6-5,ASSYGWETLQETQY
TRBV16,ASSPRDRGIYNEQF
TRBV28,ASSLSRSEAF
TRBV29-1,SVAGGRSTDTQY
TRBV3-1,ASSQDPKFMGDLAKNIQY
TRBV7-2,ASSGDSEFSYEQY
TRBV28,ASSFPGDESTDTQY
TRBV24-1,ATSGLAGGPWYNEQF
TRBV5-1,ASSLLRTGGSNTGELF
TRBV5-5,ASSFGATGTQY
TRBV20-1,SARDHDSPSYEQY
TRBV7-2,ASSLVGGSWQETQY
TRBV7-9,ASSEWGQGD
TRBV12-3/TRBV12-4,ASSFVLYGDRII
TRBV2,ASSDRAGEQY
TRBV5-8,ASSSSGAATDTQY
TRBV19,ASTPESQVSPNYGYT
TRBV5-1,ASSLGVTRSKRAGYT
TRBV6-2/TRBV6-3,ASSYTPRQGWETQY
TRBV20-1,SARARYEGLAGYTGELF
TRBV25-1,ASSEGRTDTDTQY
TRBV19,AGGPLGGYT
TRBV6-1,ASSEAGLPGLAGLSYEQY
TRBV19,ASSIGGGINTGELF
TRBV11-3,ASSLVGTQY
TRBV27,ASSFWDRLSSYEQY
TRBV11-3,ASSSSWDRRVNEKLF
TRBV2,ASSPRDRSVNTEAF
TRBV6-1,ASRQDMNTGELF
TRBV28,ASSYGRHQGYTGELF
TRBV6-1,ASGRGGNIHYNEQF
TRBV5-6,ASSEGQGSQPQH
TRBV27,ASSLETGVNTGELF
TRBV28,ASRTGTGSSYNEQF
TRBV18,ASSPDYPYNEQF
TRBV9,ASSPSGTPNTGELF
TRBV5-1,ASRAGTGDNEQF
TRBV6-5,ASSSGFNTEAF
TRBV10-2,ASSEGGGARYEQY
TRBV7-9,ASSWRGSGGNNEQF